This T cell receptor (beta chain) was observed in a study of shared clonotypes between healthy human individuals. Study-wide results and caveats: Roughly 4.7% was the fraction of naive CD4 clonotypes found shared across four donors.

On sorted subsets, replicate PCRs used 200 to 250 ng DNA, or about 30,000 T cell genomes. The table came from immunoSEQ multiplex PCR; TCRdb's copy has only in-frame clones and leaves some out. This table holds hundreds of thousands of clones, approximately 79% found once. The CDR3 covers 14 residues. The germline gives CDR1 SNHLY, CDR2 FYNNEI. The V end lost 6 bases, the J end lost 2 bases, and 14 bases lay between the germline ends. About this clone: Its antigen is unidentified.

A CD45RA+ naive subset and a CD45RA-negative memory subset were split from CD4+ cells. The rearrangement joins TRBV2 to TRBJ2-7; D is undetermined. Material: memory CD4+ T cells sorted from blood. Subset: CD45RA-negative fraction. This TCR derives from a woman aged 25 to 39 in good health. As DNA, the CDR3 is TGTGCCAGCAGGGCACGTGAAACCACCTACGAGCAGTACTTC. Protein: CASRARETTYEQYF.